This T cell receptor beta chain was found in a study of OX40 agonist ivuxolimab in advanced cancers. Background for the entire study: Ivuxolimab was an agonistic, fully human IgG2 monoclonal antibody directed against OX40 (CD134), a costimulatory receptor. Intravenous ivuxolimab was administered to patients every 2 weeks at six dose levels: 0.01, 0.1, 0.3, 1.5, 3 and 10 mg/kg. Of the approximately 50 dose-escalation patients, hepatocellular carcinoma was present in roughly 19, melanoma in roughly 15, renal cell carcinoma in 9 and head and neck cancer in 9. In the dose-escalation cohort, 82.7% of patients were male, and the mean age was approximately 60 years with a range of about 20 to 80. Patients were allowed to have had prior anti-PD-1, anti-PD-L1 or anti-CTLA-4 therapy, and 30% to 50% of the dose-escalation patients had previously received checkpoint inhibitors. Partial responses occurred in three dose-escalation patients, of whom one had hepatocellular carcinoma and two had cutaneous melanoma. The point of sequencing TCRbeta in the periphery was to test whether ivuxolimab changed TCR sequence diversity and drove clonal T-cell expansion. The paper describes the monotherapy dose-escalation part (N ≈ 49 patients) of the phase I trial of ivuxolimab.

Remarks on this clone: The antigen it binds to is not known. There are no base qualities to consult, and no much larger clone falls within one base.

To sequence the TCRbeta CDR3 region, genomic DNA was isolated from the sorted cells. The immunoSEQ Assay was used to sequence the TCRbeta CDR3 regions. In its TCRdb copy, this immuneACCESS table keeps in-frame sequences only and misses some clones. Where compared with another copy, unresolved V genes explain less than half of these, and the others have no known cause. The sample contains approximately 89,000 clones, about nine tenths of them found a single time. The ten top clones hold under 0.35% of the sample. Patients with autoimmune disease history or receiving systemic immunosuppression were excluded from the trial. Peripheral blood for TCR sequencing was drawn from every dose cohort at baseline, at cycle 4 day 1 and at cycle 7 day 1. Samples were obtained from an open-label, multicenter, first-in-human phase I dose-escalation trial of ivuxolimab. Adults with locally advanced or metastatic melanoma, renal cell carcinoma, hepatocellular carcinoma or head and neck squamous cell carcinoma were enrolled in the trial. Before TCR sequencing, CD4+ T cells and CD8+ T cells were sorted from peripheral blood as separate populations.

Study-level results and caveats: Partial responders in the 0.1-3.0 mg/kg groups had among the lowest normalized peripheral clonal expansion, especially among CD8+ T cells. After ivuxolimab, expanded clones were on average more numerous among CD8+ T cells than among CD4+ T cells. Low levels of normalized T-cell clonal expansion were also shown by some nonresponding patients. The antigen specificity of the clonally expanded peripheral T cells was not determined. Clonal expansion of both CD4+ and CD8+ blood T cells was observed from baseline to week 6 at doses 0.1 to 3.0 mg/kg.

This TCR came from an adult with an advanced solid tumor such as melanoma, head and neck, liver or kidney cancer. The sample here was CD4+ or CD8+ T cells sorted from blood, taken in a trial of the OX40 agonist ivuxolimab.

The CDR3 sequence is CASSEAILGGRGNTEAFF. The nucleotides are TGTGCCAGCAGTGAAGCCATCCTAGGGGGCCGAGGGAACACTGAAGCTTTCTTT. The chain employs TRBV6-1 and TRBJ1-1, and 7 bases in between align with TRBD1. CDR1 and CDR2 (MNHNS, SASEGT) derive from the germline V gene. The CDR3 runs 18 residues from the cysteine to the phenylalanine. The sequence is cut down to CDR3 DNA, 54 bases in frame from base 1. Trimming removed 0 bases from V and 1 base from J; the gene matches leave 11 bases unexplained.